What follows describes a single TCR beta chain. Its antigen is still unknown. Method: immunoSEQ multiplex PCR; TCRdb's copy keeps in-frame clones and lacks some. Of approximately 140,000 clones in the sample, 92% were seen once. This sample was included in a study of T cell responses to AZD1222 COVID-19 vaccine. Study-level results: Regions left unmutated in variants are reportedly the target of nearly half of spike-specific TCRs. Donors, mostly white British, included more females; clonal diversity was possibly underestimated. Of the AZD1222 recipients, only five to seven were seropositive at baseline.

The CDR3 spans 13 residues. The germline CDR1 and CDR2 sequences are ENHRY and SYGVKD. V was shortened by 7 bases and J by 2 bases, with 12 bases between the two germline ends. The sequence came from an adult in good health. The sample here was peripheral blood, taken on day 0 of AZD1222 vaccination. The chain uses TRBV10-3 and TRBJ2-7; D not certain. The CDR3 DNA reads as TGTGCCATCAATAACGGGTTTGCCTACGAGCAGTACTTC. Translated: CAINNGFAYEQYF.